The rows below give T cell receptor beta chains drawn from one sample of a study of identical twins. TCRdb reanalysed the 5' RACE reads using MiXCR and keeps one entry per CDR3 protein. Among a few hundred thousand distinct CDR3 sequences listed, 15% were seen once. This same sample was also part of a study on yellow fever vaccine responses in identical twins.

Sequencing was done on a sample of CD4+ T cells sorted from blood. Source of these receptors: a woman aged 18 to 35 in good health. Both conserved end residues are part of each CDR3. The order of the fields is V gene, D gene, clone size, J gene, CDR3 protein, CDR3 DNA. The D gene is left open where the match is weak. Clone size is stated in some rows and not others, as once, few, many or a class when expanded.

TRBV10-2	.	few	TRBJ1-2	CASSQLSGGGYTF	TGCGCCAGCAGTCAACTAAGCGGGGGTGGCTACACCTTC
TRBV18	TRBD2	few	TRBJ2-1	CASSPPSGKNEQFF	TGTGCCAGCTCACCACCGAGCGGGAAGAATGAGCAGTTCTTC
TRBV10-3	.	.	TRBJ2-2	CAIKGQTNTGELFF	TGTGCCATCAAAGGACAGACGAACACCGGGGAGCTGTTTTTT
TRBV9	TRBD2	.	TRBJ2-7	CASSVVSREASYEQYF	TGTGCCAGCAGCGTAGTTTCGCGGGAGGCCTCCTACGAGCAGTACTTC
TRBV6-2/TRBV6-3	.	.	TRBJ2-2	CASSYSRSTGELFF	TGTGCCAGCAGTTACTCTCGATCTACCGGGGAGCTGTTTTTT
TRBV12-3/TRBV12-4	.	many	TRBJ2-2	CASTRQKEGELFF	TGTGCCAGCACTAGACAGAAAGAAGGGGAGCTGTTTTTT
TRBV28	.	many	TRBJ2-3	CASSFIWGATDTQYF	TGTGCCAGCAGTTTCATCTGGGGGGCTACAGATACGCAGTATTTT
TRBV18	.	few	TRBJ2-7	CASSPRTEGVVEQYF	TGTGCCAGCTCACCACGCACTGAGGGGGTTGTCGAGCAGTACTTC
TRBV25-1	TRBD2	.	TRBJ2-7	CASSAATSGSVYEQYF	TGTGCCAGCAGTGCAGCGACTAGCGGGAGTGTATACGAGCAGTACTTC
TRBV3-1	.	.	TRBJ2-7	CASSQVAQGSYEQYF	TGTGCCAGCAGCCAAGTCGCTCAGGGCTCCTACGAGCAGTACTTC
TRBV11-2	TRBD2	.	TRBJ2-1	CASSLRGSGEPTHNEQFF	TGTGCCAGCAGCTTACGGGGTAGCGGGGAGCCCACCCACAATGAGCAGTTCTTC
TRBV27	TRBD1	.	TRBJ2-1	CASSSRTGSYNEQFF	TGTGCCAGCAGCTCCAGGACAGGTAGCTACAATGAGCAGTTCTTC
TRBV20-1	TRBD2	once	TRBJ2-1	CSASGRAPNEQFF	TGCAGTGCTAGCGGGAGGGCCCCCAATGAGCAGTTCTTC
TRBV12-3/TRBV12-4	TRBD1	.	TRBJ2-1	CASSRDRAPYNEQFF	TGTGCCAGCAGTCGGGACAGGGCGCCCTACAATGAGCAGTTCTTC
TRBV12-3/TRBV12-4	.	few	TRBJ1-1	CASQFPSGTLNTEAFF	TGTGCCAGTCAATTCCCGTCGGGGACTTTGAACACTGAAGCTTTCTTT
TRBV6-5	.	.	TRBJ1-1	CASSYGRTDTEAFF	TGTGCCAGCAGTTACGGGCGCACGGACACTGAAGCTTTCTTT
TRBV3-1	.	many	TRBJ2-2	CASSRRGTGELFF	TGTGCCAGCAGCCGACGGGGGACCGGGGAGCTGTTTTTT
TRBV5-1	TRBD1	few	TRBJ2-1	CASSLTDRGSYNEQFF	TGCGCCAGCAGTCTGACAGACAGGGGCTCCTACAATGAGCAGTTCTTC
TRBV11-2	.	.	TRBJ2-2	CASSFLQGFGELFF	TGTGCCAGCAGCTTCCTACAGGGATTCGGGGAGCTGTTTTTT
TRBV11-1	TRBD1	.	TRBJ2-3	CASRRTGGDTQYF	TGTGCCAGCAGACGGACAGGGGGAGATACGCAGTATTTT
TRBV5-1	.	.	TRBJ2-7	CASSLDLWTVYEQYF	TGCGCCAGCAGCTTGGATCTTTGGACAGTCTACGAGCAGTACTTC
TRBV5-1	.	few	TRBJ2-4	CASSFEGGNIQYF	TGCGCCAGCAGCTTTGAAGGAGGAAACATTCAGTACTTC
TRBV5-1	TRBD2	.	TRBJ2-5	CASSPTRSGVAGNQETQYF	TGCGCCAGCAGCCCGACCCGATCTGGGGTAGCGGGGAACCAAGAGACCCAGTACTTC
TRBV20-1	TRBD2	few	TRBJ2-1	CSAPPAGRDEQFF	TGCAGTGCTCCTCCAGCCGGGAGGGACGAGCAGTTCTTC
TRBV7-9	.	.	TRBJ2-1	CASSLEGGNNEQFF	TGTGCCAGCAGCTTAGAGGGGGGGAACAATGAGCAGTTCTTC
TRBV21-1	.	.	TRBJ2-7	CASSTSLAGGPHEQYF	TGTGCCAGCAGCACCTCACTAGCGGGAGGGCCCCACGAGCAGTACTTC
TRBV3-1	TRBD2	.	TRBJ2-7	CASSIIAGEFYF	TGTGCCAGCTCCATCATAGCGGGAGAATTCTACTTC
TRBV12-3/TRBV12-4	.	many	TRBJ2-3	CASSSGGGLSTDTQYF	TGTGCCAGCAGTTCTGGCGGGGGCCTAAGCACAGATACGCAGTATTTT
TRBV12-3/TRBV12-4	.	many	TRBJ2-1	CASTLDQTGYNEQFF	TGTGCCAGCACCCTAGACCAGACGGGGTACAATGAGCAGTTCTTC
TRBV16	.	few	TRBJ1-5	CASSQYQGQGGTQPQHF	TGTGCCAGCAGCCAATATCAGGGGCAGGGCGGCACTCAGCCCCAGCATTTT
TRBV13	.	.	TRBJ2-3	CASSPRVDTQYF	TGTGCCAGCAGCCCCAGGGTTGATACGCAGTATTTT
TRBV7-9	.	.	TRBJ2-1	CASSFGGQGVYNEQFF	TGTGCCAGCAGCTTTGGAGGGCAGGGCGTATACAATGAGCAGTTCTTC
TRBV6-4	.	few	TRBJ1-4	CASSPRGSTGPGVFEKLFF	TGTGCCAGCAGTCCCCGGGGGTCGACAGGTCCGGGGGTCTTTGAAAAACTGTTTTTT
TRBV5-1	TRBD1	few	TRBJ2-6	CASSLATGFTNVLTF	TGCGCCAGCAGCTTGGCGACAGGGTTCACCAACGTCCTGACTTTC
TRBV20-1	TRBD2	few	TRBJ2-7	CSASPPKAGTYEQYF	TGCAGTGCTAGCCCCCCTAAAGCGGGGACGTACGAGCAGTACTTC
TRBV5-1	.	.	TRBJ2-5	CASSLGGTAETQYF	TGCGCCAGCAGCTTAGGCGGGACAGCCGAGACCCAGTACTTC
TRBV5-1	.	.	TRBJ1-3	CASSLDGRASGNTIYF	TGCGCCAGCAGTTTGGACGGCCGGGCCTCTGGAAACACCATATATTTT
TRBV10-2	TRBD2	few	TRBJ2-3	CASRPGLAGVTDTQYF	TGCGCCAGCAGACCCGGACTAGCGGGGGTCACAGATACGCAGTATTTT
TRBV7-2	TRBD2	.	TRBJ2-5	CASSLELAGSGETQYF	TGTGCCAGCAGCTTAGAGCTAGCGGGGTCGGGGGAGACCCAGTACTTC
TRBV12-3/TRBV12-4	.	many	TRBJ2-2	CASSQSLGNTGELFF	TGTGCCAGCAGCCAATCCCTGGGCAACACCGGGGAGCTGTTTTTT
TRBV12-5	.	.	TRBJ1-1	CASGLSSKGPTEAFF	TGTGCTAGTGGTTTGTCTTCTAAGGGCCCCACTGAAGCTTTCTTT
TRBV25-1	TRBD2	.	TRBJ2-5	CASSGSGTQETQYF	TGTGCCAGCAGTGGTAGCGGGACCCAAGAGACCCAGTACTTC
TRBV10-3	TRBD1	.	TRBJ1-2	CAISEGQVLYGYTF	TGTGCCATCAGTGAGGGACAGGTCCTGTATGGCTACACCTTC